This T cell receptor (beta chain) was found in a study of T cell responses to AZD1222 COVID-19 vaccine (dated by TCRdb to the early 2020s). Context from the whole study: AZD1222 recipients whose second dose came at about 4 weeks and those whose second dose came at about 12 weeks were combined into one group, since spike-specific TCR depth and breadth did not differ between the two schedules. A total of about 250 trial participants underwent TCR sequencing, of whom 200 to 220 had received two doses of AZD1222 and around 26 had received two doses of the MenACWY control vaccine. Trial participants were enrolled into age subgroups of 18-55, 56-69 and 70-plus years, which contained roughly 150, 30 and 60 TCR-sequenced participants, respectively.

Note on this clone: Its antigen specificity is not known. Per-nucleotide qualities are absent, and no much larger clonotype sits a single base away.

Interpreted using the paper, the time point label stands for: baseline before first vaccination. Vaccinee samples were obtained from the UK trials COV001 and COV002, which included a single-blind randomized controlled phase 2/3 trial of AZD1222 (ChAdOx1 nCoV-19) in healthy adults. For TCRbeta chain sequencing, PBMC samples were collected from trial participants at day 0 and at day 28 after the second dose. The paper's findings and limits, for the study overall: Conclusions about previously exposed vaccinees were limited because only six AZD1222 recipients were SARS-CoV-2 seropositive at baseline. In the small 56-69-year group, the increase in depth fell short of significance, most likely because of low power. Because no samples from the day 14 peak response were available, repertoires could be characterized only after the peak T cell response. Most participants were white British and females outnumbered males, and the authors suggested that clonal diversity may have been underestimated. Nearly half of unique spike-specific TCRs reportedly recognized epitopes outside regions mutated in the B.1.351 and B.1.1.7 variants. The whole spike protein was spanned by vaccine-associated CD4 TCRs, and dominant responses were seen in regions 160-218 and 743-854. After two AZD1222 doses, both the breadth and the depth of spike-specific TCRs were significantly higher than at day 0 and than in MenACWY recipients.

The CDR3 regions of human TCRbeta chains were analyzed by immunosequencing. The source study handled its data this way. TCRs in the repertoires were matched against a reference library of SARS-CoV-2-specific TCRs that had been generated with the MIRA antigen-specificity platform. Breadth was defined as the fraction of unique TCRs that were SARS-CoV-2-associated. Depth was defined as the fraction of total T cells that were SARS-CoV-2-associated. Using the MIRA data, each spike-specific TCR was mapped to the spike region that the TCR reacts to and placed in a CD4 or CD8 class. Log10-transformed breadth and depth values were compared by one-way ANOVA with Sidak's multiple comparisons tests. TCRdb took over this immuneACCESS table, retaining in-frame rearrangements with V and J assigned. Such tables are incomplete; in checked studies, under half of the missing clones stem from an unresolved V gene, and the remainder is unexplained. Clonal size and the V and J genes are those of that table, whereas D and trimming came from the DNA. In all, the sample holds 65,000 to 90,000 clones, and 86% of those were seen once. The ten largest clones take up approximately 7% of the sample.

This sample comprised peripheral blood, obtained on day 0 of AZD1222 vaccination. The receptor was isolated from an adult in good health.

The encoded CDR3 is CASSLPRRGLAMSTDTQYF. In nucleotide form, the sequence is TGTGCCAGCAGCTTACCCCGGAGGGGACTAGCTATGAGCACAGATACGCAGTATTTT. Recombination connected TRBV7-8 to TRBJ2-3, and TRBD2 aligns with 9 junction nucleotides. V and J are trimmed by 2 bases and 0 bases, and the gene matches miss 12 bases of the junction. Measured from the cysteine to the phenylalanine, the CDR3 is 19 residues long. The entry retains the CDR3 DNA only, 57 bases that are in frame from base 1. For CDR1 and CDR2, the germline V gene lists SGHVS and FQNEAQ.